A single sample gave rise to the 3 T cell receptor beta chains below, sequenced in a study of OX40 agonist ivuxolimab in advanced cancers. TCRdb's table, derived via immunoSEQ multiplex PCR, lists solely in-frame clones and lacks some. The data show about 50,000 clones, with more than 75% seen just once and 2% to 2.5% held by the top ten. The specimen comprised CD4+ or CD8+ T cells sorted from blood, sampled in a trial of the OX40 agonist ivuxolimab. All receptors come from an adult with an advanced solid tumor such as melanoma, head and neck, liver or kidney cancer.

This clone turned up a few times. J is TRBJ2-7 and V is TRBV4-2; D unclear. CDR3 size: 12 residues. The V and J ends lost 1 base and 4 bases respectively, with 5 bases between them. Germline V CDR1 and CDR2: LGHNA, YNFKEQ. DNA of the CDR3: TGTGCCAGCAGCCAAGCCGGGTACGAGCAGTACTTC. This encodes CASSQAGYEQYF.

In this sample, this clone turned up once. This chain links TRBV29-1 with TRBJ2-7; 8 bases line up with TRBD1. Losses at the gene ends were 3 bases for V and 5 bases for J; bases not matched to a gene: 6. This CDR3 contains 13 residues. Germline loops: CDR1 SQVTM, CDR2 ANQGSEA. CDR3 sequence reads: CSVEWQGANEQYF. As DNA, the CDR3 is TGCAGCGTTGAGTGGCAGGGGGCCAACGAGCAGTACTTC.

The genes are TRBV5-1 and TRBJ1-4; maybe TRBD1 (5 bases). In germline, CDR1 is SGHRS, CDR2 YFSETQ. This CDR3 region has 14 residues. V was clipped by 4 bases and J by 3 bases, with 10 bases between them. CDR3 sequence (DNA): TGCGCCAGCAGCACGGGGGATGCTAATGAAAAACTGTTTTTT. Its protein product is CASSTGDANEKLFF.